This T cell receptor (beta chain) came from a study of cytomegalovirus exposure and HLA in healthy donors. As to this clone: The antigen remains undetermined.

Healthy bone marrow donors supplied every sample. Study results and caveats: In a later analysis, V- and J-gene trimming of beta chains associated with a DCLRE1C missense variant, replicated independently. Whilst most TCR sequences proved rare, a subset of public TCRs occurred across many donors.

PCR amplification relied on 60 Vbeta primers (plus 13 Jbeta primers). Generated by immunoSEQ multiplex PCR, the TCRdb table keeps only in-frame clones and is missing some. The repertoire consists of 200,000 or so clones, with 65% to 90% occurring once and the leading ten covering more than 6%. The germline gives CDR1 KGHSH, CDR2 LQKENI. V lost 2 bases and J lost 3; bases outside the gene matches: 10. The CDR3 spans 17 residues. This TCR came from a man between 40 and 49 years old in good health and CMV-seropositive. The specimen sequenced was PBMCs. V gene TRBV18 combines with J gene TRBJ1-5, with 7 bases matching TRBD1. The CDR3 protein is CASSPGPGTAYNQPQHF. CDR3 sequence (DNA): TGTGCCAGCTCACCAGGCCCCGGGACAGCCTACAATCAGCCCCAGCATTTT.